A single sample is the source of the 18 T cell receptor beta chains below, sequenced in a study of ipilimumab plus nivolumab after autologous stem cell transplantation. Only in-frame clones appear in the TCRdb table, and some are missing; sequencing was by immunoSEQ multiplex PCR. The sample carries just under 9,500 clones, roughly 71% recorded once. The input for sequencing was PBMCs, taken in a trial of ipilimumab plus nivolumab as post-transplant consolidation. The source is a female donor with multiple myeloma.

This chain joins TRBV7-8 and TRBJ1-5, with no clear D. CDR3 length: 12 amino acids. The V gene lost 1 base and the J gene lost 5 bases, with 3 bases spanning the gap. Germline V gives CDR1 SGHVS, CDR2 FQNEAQ. DNA of the CDR3: TGTGCCAGCAGCTTAGAGGATCAGCCCCAGCATTTT. As protein: CASSLEDQPQHF.

The rearrangement joins TRBV6-5 to TRBJ2-3, with D possibly TRBD2 on 5 matching bases. CDR3 length: 15 amino acids. In germline, CDR1 is MNHEY, CDR2 SVGAGI. Trimming pared 5 bases from V and 4 bases from J, leaving 16 bases between. CDR3 in amino acids: CASSPSVARSDTQYF. Written as DNA, the CDR3 is TGTGCCAGCAGTCCGTCTGTAGCGCGGTCAGATACGCAGTATTTT.

The chain joins TRBV7-3 to TRBJ2-3, with D possibly matching TRBD2 (6 bases). The CDR3 extends over 15 amino acids. Germline V gene lookup returns CDR1 SGHTA and CDR2 FQGTGA. V was cut by 2 bases and J by 0 bases, with 9 bases left in between. For the CDR3, the DNA is TGTGCCAGCAGCTTAGTCGGGAGAAGCACAGATACGCAGTATTTT. This sequence encodes CASSLVGRSTDTQYF.

The chain joins TRBV28 to TRBJ1-5; a weak D match, TRBD1 (5 bases). Germline V CDR1 and CDR2: MDHEN, SYDVKM. Trimming took off 4 bases at V and 9 bases at J, with 16 bases between the two ends. This CDR3 region has 14 residues. The DNA for the CDR3 is TGTGCCAGCAGTTCGGCGAGGGGTGCGGCGCCCCAGCATTTT. Translated, it gives CASSSARGAAPQHF.

The chain couples TRBV10-2 to TRBJ2-3, with D unclear. The germline V gene has CDR1 WSHSY and CDR2 SAAADI. This CDR3 is 11 amino acids long. Trimming removed 1 base from V and 9 bases from J, with 5 bases in between. The CDR3 sequence is CASSEFTTQYF. The CDR3 coding sequence is TGCGCCAGCAGTGAGTTTACAACGCAGTATTTT.

The V call is TRBV6-5, the J call TRBJ2-7; D is unresolved. V lost 2 bases and J 6 bases, leaving 5 bases between the germline ends. CDR1 and CDR2 from the germline V gene are MNHEY and SVGAGI. This CDR3 contains 11 residues. The CDR3 region is CASSYSAEQYF. Written as DNA, the CDR3 is TGTGCCAGCAGTTACAGCGCCGAGCAGTACTTC.

The V and J genes are TRBV28 and TRBJ2-4, with D possibly called TRBD1 or TRBD2 (5 bases each). V was shortened by 5 bases and J by 6 bases, with 11 bases between the two germline ends. From germline, CDR1 is MDHEN and CDR2 SYDVKM. CDR3 length equals 13 residues. CDR3 DNA: TGTGCCAGCAGTCCGTCTGGGGGAAACATTCAGTACTTC. This sequence encodes CASSPSGGNIQYF.

The gene calls are TRBV5-5 and TRBJ2-5, with 8 bases lining up with TRBD2. Germline CDR1 and CDR2: SGHKS and YYEKEE (reference sequence). V shed 0 bases, J shed 5 bases, and the junction held 6 bases outside the gene matches. The CDR3 covers 15 residues. The CDR3 is CASSLGQAGVETQYF. The CDR3, as DNA: TGTGCCAGCAGCTTGGGTCAAGCGGGAGTGGAGACCCAGTACTTC.

This clone was detected only once. The gene calls are TRBV11-2 and TRBJ2-3; D perhaps matches TRBD1 (6 bases). Germline V gene data show CDR1 as SGHAT and CDR2 as FQNNGV. V was shortened by 3 bases and J by 6 bases, with 10 bases between the two germline ends. CDR3 length: 13 residues. The CDR3 loop is CASSFVRGDTQYF. CDR3 in DNA: TGTGCCAGCAGCTTCGTGAGGGGGGATACGCAGTATTTT. The variable domain in full, completed from reference TRBV11-2 and TRBJ2-3, reads EAGVAQSPRYKIIEKRQSVAFWCNPISGHATLYWYQQILGQGPKLLIQFQNNGVVDDSQLPKDRFSAERLKGVDSTLKIQPAKLEDSAVYLCASSFVRGDTQYFGPGTRLTVL.

About this clone itself: The junction differs from germline at one of its ends, possibly a read error. The rearrangement uses TRBV7-2 and TRBJ2-1; 7 bases match TRBD2. The CDR3 is 11 residues long. Germline V gene lookup returns CDR1 SGHTA and CDR2 FQGNSA. CDR3 protein: CASSPLAELFF. CDR3 coding DNA: TGTGCCAGCAGCCCGCTAGCGGAGCTGTTCTTC. Together with reference TRBV7-2 and TRBJ2-1, the CDR3 gives the full variable domain: GAGVSQSPSNKVTEKGKDVELRCDPISGHTALYWYRQSLGQGLEFLIYFQGNSAPDKSGLPSDRFSAERTGGSVSTLTIQRTQQEDSAVYLCASSPLAELFFGPGTRLTVL.

V is TRBV27 and J is TRBJ2-7, with a tentative D call TRBD2 (6 bases). Germline V gene lookup returns CDR1 MNHEY and CDR2 SMNVEV (reference sequence). This CDR3 is built from 12 residues. The germline V and J ends were trimmed by 6 bases and 10 bases, with 16 bases remaining between them. For the CDR3, the DNA is TGTGCCAGCAGCATTCCCGCGGGACCCCAGTACTTC. Residues: CASSIPAGPQYF.

This clone was seen only a few times. The same CDR3 is also encoded by other DNA sequences in this sample. This rearrangement joins TRBV27 to TRBJ1-5; unclear D gene. The germline V gene has CDR1 MNHEY and CDR2 SMNVEV (reference sequence). V was clipped by 3 bases and J by 7 bases, with 7 bases between them. The CDR3 spans 12 residues. The CDR3 here is CASSFPGQPQHF. The CDR3 bases are TGTGCCAGCAGTTTCCCCGGGCAGCCCCAGCATTTT.

J is TRBJ1-2 and V is TRBV11-2; possibly TRBD1 for D (5 bases). The CDR3 loop spans 11 amino acids. V gave up 10 bases and J gave up 8 bases, with 14 bases separating them. Per the germline V gene, CDR1 is SGHAT and CDR2 is FQNNGV. The CDR3, as DNA: TGTGCCACCCGGGGGGACCGGGGCTACACCTTC. Protein sequence: CATRGDRGYTF. The full variable domain, completed using reference TRBV11-2 and TRBJ1-2, is EAGVAQSPRYKIIEKRQSVAFWCNPISGHATLYWYQQILGQGPKLLIQFQNNGVVDDSQLPKDRFSAERLKGVDSTLKIQPAKLEDSAVYLCATRGDRGYTFGSGTRLTVV.

By frequency in the sample, this clone is medium-sized. This chain links TRBV27 with TRBJ1-2; no clear D gene. Trimming took 4 bases from V and 2 from J, leaving 5 bases between them. The CDR3 is 12 amino acids. Germline V gene sequence: CDR1 MNHEY, CDR2 SMNVEV (reference sequence). The CDR3 nucleotides are TGTGCCAGCAGTTCCCCCAACTATGGCTACACCTTC. Its protein product is CASSSPNYGYTF.

This clone was counted a few times. The rearrangement links TRBV18 to TRBJ2-2, with a possible D match to TRBD2 (5 bases). The CDR3 has 16 amino acids. V was cut by 0 bases and J by 4 bases, with 12 bases left in between. Germline CDR1 and CDR2: KGHSH and LQKENI. CDR3 sequence (DNA): TGTGCCAGCTCACCACCGGCTACTCGGGGCACCGGGGAGCTGTTTTTT. Protein: CASSPPATRGTGELFF.

This chain links TRBV18 with TRBJ2-6; perhaps TRBD2 as D (5 bases). Germline V CDR1 and CDR2: KGHSH, LQKENI. The CDR3 extends over 14 amino acids. Trimming stripped 3 bases from V and 4 bases from J, with 7 bases between. The DNA for the CDR3 is TGTGCCAGCTCACCGTCGGGGGGGGCCAACGTCCTGACTTTC. It yields the protein CASSPSGGANVLTF.

The CDR3 DNA follows: TGTGCCAGCGCCCGATCCCTGCCCCGCCACGAGCAGTACTTC. Translated: CASARSLPRHEQYF. The rearrangement links TRBV27 to TRBJ2-7; D not certain. Per germline, CDR1 MNHEY and CDR2 SMNVEV (reference sequence). The CDR3 runs to 14 residues. Trimming shortened V by 8 bases and J by 5 bases, and 19 bases separated the two germline ends.

V gene TRBV5-8 combines with J gene TRBJ2-7; D is ambiguous. Trimming left V 4 bases short and J 5 bases short, with 13 bases between. In germline, CDR1 is SGHTS, CDR2 YDEGEE. CDR3 length: 13 amino acids. Here the CDR3 DNA reads TGTGCCAGCAGCCCGGCCGGTGGCCACGAGCAGTACTTC. Its translation: CASSPAGGHEQYF. Complete variable domain (other parts from reference TRBV5-8 and TRBJ2-7): EAGVTQSPTHLIKTRGQQATLRCSPISGHTSVYWYQQALGLGLQFLLWYDEGEERNRGNFPPRFSGRQFPNYSSELNVNALELEDSALYLCASSPAGGHEQYFGPGTRLTVT.